These 13 T cell receptor beta chains share one sample of origin, sequenced in a study of blood T cell repertoires in COVID-19. The protocol was immunoSEQ multiplex PCR, while the TCRdb copy is restricted to in-frame clones and leaves out a portion. The sample yields some 330,000 clones, roughly 90% seen once. Sequencing was done on a sample of PBMCs or T cells enriched from blood (not recorded which). The receptors stem from a woman aged 25 to 45 who had recovered from COVID-19.

The V and J genes are TRBV3-1 (or the pseudogene TRBV3-2) and TRBJ1-2, with TRBD1 identical over 7 bases. CDR1 is LGHDT and CDR2 is YNNKEL in the germline V gene (reference sequence). Losses at the gene ends were 6 bases for V and 4 bases for J; bases not matched to a gene: 5. This CDR3 is 13 amino acids long. The CDR3 region is CASRRQGGYGYTF. CDR3 nucleotides: TGTGCCAGCAGGAGACAGGGCGGCTATGGCTACACCTTC.

This clone has a single count. The chain has TRBV4-2 and TRBJ1-5, with D unresolved. The germline V gene has CDR1 LGHNA and CDR2 YNFKEQ. CDR3 length equals 13 residues. Between the trimmed V and J ends, which lost 2 bases and 6 bases, there was a span of 8 bases. This CDR3 is CASSQTRSQPQHF. Written as DNA, the CDR3 is TGTGCCAGCAGCCAAACGAGGAGTCAGCCCCAGCATTTT.

The rearrangement uses TRBV5-5 and TRBJ2-7, with 11 positions matching TRBD2. Unmatched junction bases numbered 7, after V lost 4 bases and J lost 7 bases. Per the germline V gene, CDR1 is SGHKS and CDR2 is YYEKEE (reference sequence). This CDR3 contains 14 residues. The CDR3 spells CASSMTSGVREQYF. CDR3 DNA sequence: TGTGCCAGCAGCATGACTAGCGGGGTTCGGGAGCAGTACTTC.

The chain has TRBV27 and TRBJ1-2, with D possibly TRBD1 on 5 matching bases. Per germline, CDR1 MNHEY and CDR2 SMNVEV (reference sequence). The CDR3 has 15 amino acids. V lost 7 bases and J 5 bases, leaving 20 bases between the germline ends. In DNA, the CDR3 is TGTGCCAGCACTCCCCGTCAGGGCTTGAGATATGGCTACACCTTC. This gives the protein CASTPRQGLRYGYTF.

The rearrangement uses TRBV5-5 and TRBJ1-1; D is ambiguous. V gave up 5 bases and J gave up 1 base, with 12 bases separating them. CDR1 is SGHKS, CDR2 YYEKEE, per germline (reference sequence). CDR3 length: 14 amino acids. The CDR3 coding sequence is TGTGCCAGCAGGTCAAGTCAGGCGAACACTGAAGCTTTCTTT. Translation gives CASRSSQANTEAFF.

This chain joins TRBV10-3 and TRBJ2-7, with TRBD2 identical over 14 bases. Germline V gene sequence: CDR1 ENHRY, CDR2 SYGVKD. The V and J ends lost 6 bases and 5 bases, in that order; junction bases with no gene match: 9. The CDR3 covers 16 residues. The DNA for the CDR3 is TGTGCCATCAGGGTGACTAGCGGGAGGGGGAAGGACGAGCAGTACTTC. It is translated as CAIRVTSGRGKDEQYF.

This chain uses TRBV15 with TRBJ1-1; TRBD1 aligns across 7 bases. V was clipped by 4 bases and J by 6 bases; unmatched bases: 5. CDR1 and CDR2 (germline): LNHNV, YYDKDF (reference sequence). This CDR3 comprises 13 residues. The CDR3 nucleotides read TGTGCCACCAGCACCGAAGGGACAGCTGAAGCTTTCTTT. Translating it yields CATSTEGTAEAFF.

This clone was counted only a few times. The rearrangement uses TRBV18 and TRBJ2-1; 9 bases map to TRBD2. The CDR3 is 16 residues long. Germline V gene lookup returns CDR1 KGHSH and CDR2 LQKENI. V was clipped by 3 bases and J by 4 bases; unmatched bases: 7. CDR3 residues: CASSPSLAGRYNEQFF. The CDR3 region has the DNA TGTGCCAGCTCACCGTCCCTAGCGGGGAGATACAATGAGCAGTTCTTC.

The chain is built from TRBV23-1 and TRBJ1-2; TRBD1 aligns across 9 bases. TRBV23-1 is designated an ORF whose function remains uncertain. The V and J ends lost 3 bases and 5 bases, in that order; junction bases with no gene match: 16. This CDR3 has 18 amino acids. The CDR3 reads CASSHPGQGYGSSYGYTF. The CDR3 DNA reads as TGCGCCAGCAGTCACCCGGGACAGGGTTATGGGTCGAGTTATGGCTACACCTTC.

J is TRBJ2-7 and V is TRBV27, with D tentatively TRBD2 (6 bases). CDR1 MNHEY and CDR2 SMNVEV come from the germline V gene (reference sequence). This CDR3 has 13 residues. V was clipped by 8 bases and J by 2 bases, with 13 bases between them. The CDR3 DNA is TGTGCCAGCGGTTCGGGACTCCCCTACGAGCAGTACTTC. This gives the protein CASGSGLPYEQYF.

The chain has TRBV7-2 and TRBJ2-1, with 9 positions matching TRBD1. V shed 5 bases, J shed 6 bases, and the junction held 8 bases outside the gene matches. This CDR3 region has 15 residues. Germline V gene data show CDR1 as SGHTA and CDR2 as FQGNSA. CDR3 DNA: TGTGCCAGCAGCCTGGGACAGGGACCTTCCAATGAGCAGTTCTTC. This codes for CASSLGQGPSNEQFF.

This rearrangement joins TRBV4-2 to TRBJ2-7; 8 bases are a match to TRBD1. The CDR3 spans 15 residues. Germline CDR1 and CDR2: LGHNA and YNFKEQ. With V trimmed by 3 bases and J by 7 bases, 11 bases remained unmatched. The CDR3 sequence is CASSQLRTGLGEQYF. DNA for the CDR3: TGTGCCAGCAGCCAGCTAAGGACAGGGTTGGGGGAGCAGTACTTC.

The chain joins TRBV11-2 to TRBJ2-4; the D gene is possibly TRBD2 (5 bases). This CDR3 region has 14 residues. Germline V gene lookup returns CDR1 SGHAT and CDR2 FQNNGV. V was pared by 10 bases and J by 2 bases, with 15 bases between. CDR3 DNA sequence: TGTGCCACCCAATCGAGGGTGTCCAAAAACATTCAGTACTTC. It yields the protein CATQSRVSKNIQYF.